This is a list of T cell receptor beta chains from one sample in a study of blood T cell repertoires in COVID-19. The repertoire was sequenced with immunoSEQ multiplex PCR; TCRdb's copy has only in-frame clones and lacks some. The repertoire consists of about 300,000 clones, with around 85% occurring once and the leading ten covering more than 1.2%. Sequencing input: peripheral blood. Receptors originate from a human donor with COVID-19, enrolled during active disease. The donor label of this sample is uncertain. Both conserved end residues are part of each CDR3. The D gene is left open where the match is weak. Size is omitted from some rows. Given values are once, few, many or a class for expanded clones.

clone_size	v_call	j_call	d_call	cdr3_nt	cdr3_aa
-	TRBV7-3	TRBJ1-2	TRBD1	TGTGCCAGCAGCTTAATTCGAGGGGACAGGGAGGGCTACACCTTC	CASSLIRGDREGYTF
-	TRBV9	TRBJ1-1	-	TGTGCCAGCAGCGTAGGTTGGGGGCCAAACACTGAAGCTTTCTTT	CASSVGWGPNTEAFF
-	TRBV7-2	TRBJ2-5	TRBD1	TGTGCCAGCAGCTTATGGGCAGGGGGCACCTCAGAGACCCAGTACTTC	CASSLWAGGTSETQYF
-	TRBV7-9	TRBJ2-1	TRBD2	TGTGCCAGCAGCCTAGCGGTGGGGGGTGAGCAGTTCTTC	CASSLAVGGEQFF
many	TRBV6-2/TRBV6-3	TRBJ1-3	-	TGTGCCAGCAGTTACGGCGGGGTCGGAAACACCATATATTTT	CASSYGGVGNTIYF
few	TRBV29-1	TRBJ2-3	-	TGCAGCGTCGTGGGGGGTGCGACTAGCACAGATACGCAGTATTTT	CSVVGGATSTDTQYF
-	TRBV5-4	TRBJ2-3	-	TGTGCCAGCAGCTTGGCCGGGGGAGATACGCAGTATTTT	CASSLAGGDTQYF
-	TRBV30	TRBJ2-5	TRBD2	TGTGCCTGGGGGCTAGCGGGAGTGCGGGAGACCCAGTACTTC	CAWGLAGVRETQYF
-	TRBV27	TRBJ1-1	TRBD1	TGTGCCAGCAGTTTCAACAGGGGTACTGAAGCTTTCTTT	CASSFNRGTEAFF
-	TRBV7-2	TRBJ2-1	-	TGTGCCAGCAGCTTAGCGGGAGGCTTGTACAATGAGCAGTTCTTC	CASSLAGGLYNEQFF
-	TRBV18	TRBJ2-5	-	TGTGCCAGCTCAGCGGACCAAGAGACCCAGTACTTC	CASSADQETQYF